This T cell receptor (beta chain) was sequenced for a study of response to subunit inactivated influenza vaccine. The V gene's germline CDR1 is SGHTA and CDR2 FQGNSA. This CDR3 region has 16 residues. V was clipped by 4 bases and J by 5 bases; unmatched bases: 7. TCRdb analysed the RT-PCR reads with MiXCR anew, one entry per CDR3 protein. The data show some 540,000 distinct CDR3 sequences, 20% to 25% seen once. The same sample was also studied in work on T cells expressing NK-cell markers. That paper notes: Making the TCR beta cDNA relied on 5'RACE template switching with UMIs. Sequencing covered eight donors, seven HCMV-seropositive and one seronegative. Several experiments employed an anti-gamma-delta TCR antibody to confine sorting to alpha-beta TCR T cells.

This chain connects TRBV7-2 to TRBJ1-6; 8 nucleotides align to TRBD1. This receptor was obtained from a man aged 45 to 65 who received an inactivated influenza vaccine. The input for sequencing was CD4+ T cells sorted from PBMCs, taken 12 days after vaccination. This CDR3 is CASSSGGRGHNSPLHF. In DNA, the CDR3 is TGTGCCAGCAGCTCAGGGGGCAGGGGGCATAATTCACCCCTCCACTTT. The whole variable domain, remainder taken from reference TRBV7-2 and TRBJ1-6, is GAGVSQSPSNKVTEKGKDVELRCDPISGHTALYWYRQSLGQGLEFLIYFQGNSAPDKSGLPSDRFSAERTGGSVSTLTIQRTQQEDSAVYLCASSSGGRGHNSPLHFGNGTRLTVT.